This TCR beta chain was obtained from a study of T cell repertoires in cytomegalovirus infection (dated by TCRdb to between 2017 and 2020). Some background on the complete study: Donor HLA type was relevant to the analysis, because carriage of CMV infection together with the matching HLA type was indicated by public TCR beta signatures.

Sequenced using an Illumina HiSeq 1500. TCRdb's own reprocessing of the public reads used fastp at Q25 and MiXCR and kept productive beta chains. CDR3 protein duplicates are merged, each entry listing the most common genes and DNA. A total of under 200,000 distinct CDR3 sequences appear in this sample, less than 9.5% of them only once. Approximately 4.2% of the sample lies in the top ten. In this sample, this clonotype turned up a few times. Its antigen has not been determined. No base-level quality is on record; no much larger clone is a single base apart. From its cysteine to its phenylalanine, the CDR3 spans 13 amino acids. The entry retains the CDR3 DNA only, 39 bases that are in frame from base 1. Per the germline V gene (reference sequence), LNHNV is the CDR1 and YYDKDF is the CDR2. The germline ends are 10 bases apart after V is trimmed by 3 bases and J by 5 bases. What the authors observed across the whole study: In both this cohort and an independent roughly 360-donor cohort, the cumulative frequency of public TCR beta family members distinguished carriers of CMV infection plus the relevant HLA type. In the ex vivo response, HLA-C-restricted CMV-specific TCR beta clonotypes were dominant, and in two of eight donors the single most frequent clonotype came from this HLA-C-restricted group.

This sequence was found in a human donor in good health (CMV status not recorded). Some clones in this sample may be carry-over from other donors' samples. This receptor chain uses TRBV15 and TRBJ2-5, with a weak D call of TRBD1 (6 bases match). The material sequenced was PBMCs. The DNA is TGTGCCACCAGCAGTCCGAGGGGGGAGACCCAGTACTTC. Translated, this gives CATSSPRGETQYF.